The 28 T cell receptor beta chains below were found in one sample sequenced in a study of blood T cell repertoires in COVID-19. Here immunoSEQ multiplex PCR was the method, and the copy in TCRdb shows in-frame clones only, minus some. The sample consists of about 220,000 clones, about 90% of them appearing once. Sequencing used PBMCs or T cells enriched from blood (not recorded which). The receptors were sampled from a woman aged 45-65 years with acute COVID-19.

As regards this clone: This sample also contains other DNA sequences that code for the same CDR3. The chain employs TRBV7-2 and TRBJ2-3; maybe TRBD2 (6 bases). The V gene's germline CDR1 is SGHTA and CDR2 FQGNSA. Between the trimmed V and J ends, which lost 1 base and 5 bases, there was a span of 7 bases. This CDR3 has 13 amino acids. In nucleotides, the CDR3 is TGTGCCAGCAGCTTAGTCGGGGGAGATACGCAGTATTTT. Translated: CASSLVGGDTQYF.

The rearrangement uses TRBV29-1 and TRBJ2-1, with D possibly matching TRBD1 (5 bases). CDR1 and CDR2 from the germline V gene are SQVTM and ANQGSEA. The CDR3 has 17 residues. The V gene lost 1 base and the J gene lost 3 bases, with 19 bases spanning the gap. The CDR3 DNA reads TGCAGCGTTGAAGGACGGGCGACAGCGTTTTACTACAATGAGCAGTTCTTC. Its translation: CSVEGRATAFYYNEQFF.

The chain carries TRBV24-1 and TRBJ1-2, with D hard to call. This CDR3 has 14 amino acids. Germline V gene lookup returns CDR1 KGHDR and CDR2 SFDVKD. Trimming shortened V by 9 bases and J by 4 bases, and 17 bases separated the two germline ends. CDR3 coding DNA: TGTGCCACCTCCGAGAGCGGCCCTTTCTATGGCTACACCTTC. This sequence encodes CATSESGPFYGYTF.

DNA for the CDR3: TGTGCCAGCAGTTCTGGGGGCTCAGTCGATGAGCAGTTCTTC. Its protein is CASSSGGSVDEQFF. This rearrangement joins TRBV28 to TRBJ2-1; tentative D call: TRBD1 (6 bases). Germline CDR1 and CDR2: MDHEN and SYDVKM. The CDR3 consists of 14 residues. V was cut by 4 bases and J by 8 bases, with 15 bases left in between.

The V call is TRBV15, the J call TRBJ1-1, with unresolved D. Trimming removed 3 bases at V and 4 bases at J, with 18 bases between. The CDR3 loop spans 16 amino acids. The germline gives CDR1 LNHNV, CDR2 YYDKDF (reference sequence). The chain's CDR3 is CATSSPERATGTEAFF. CDR3 nucleotides: TGTGCCACCAGCAGTCCTGAGAGGGCGACGGGCACTGAAGCTTTCTTT. Combining the CDR3 with reference TRBV15 and TRBJ1-1 gives the whole variable domain DAMVIQNPRYQVTQFGKPVTLSCSQTLNHNVMYWYQQKSSQAPKLLFHYYDKDFNNEADTPDNFQSRRPNTSFCFLDIRSPGLGDTAMYLCATSSPERATGTEAFFGQGTRLTVV.

The J gene is TRBJ2-1, the V gene TRBV19, with a possible D match to TRBD1 (5 bases). The CDR3 contains 14 residues. The ends were cut back, 1 base at V and 6 bases at J, with 10 bases in the middle. From germline, CDR1 is LNHDA and CDR2 SQIVND (reference sequence). CDR3 region: CASSIGGRGNEQFF. The CDR3, as DNA: TGTGCCAGTAGTATAGGGGGAAGGGGCAATGAGCAGTTCTTC.

The chain combines TRBV3-1 (or the pseudogene TRBV3-2) with TRBJ2-3; 8 nucleotides align to TRBD2. From germline, CDR1 is LGHDT and CDR2 YNNKEL (reference sequence). The CDR3 spans 17 residues. V dropped 4 bases and J dropped 3; count of bases not matched to a gene: 12. The CDR3 loop reads CASSLRGGTRSTDTQYF. The CDR3 DNA follows: TGTGCCAGCAGCCTAAGGGGCGGGACTAGAAGTACAGATACGCAGTATTTT.

The rearrangement uses TRBV6-6 and TRBJ1-5; 10 nucleotides agree with TRBD1. This CDR3 is built from 15 residues. CDR1 is MNHNY and CDR2 is SVGAGI in the germline V gene (reference sequence). V shed 4 bases, J shed 4 bases, and the junction held 4 bases outside the gene matches. The CDR3 DNA follows: TGTGCCAGCAGTTCCGTGGACAGGGGGAATCAGCCCCAGCATTTT. Protein: CASSSVDRGNQPQHF.

The J gene is TRBJ1-1, the V gene TRBV28; D is perhaps TRBD1 (5 bases). Trimming took off 7 bases at V and 6 bases at J, with 18 bases between the two ends. The germline CDR1 and CDR2 sequences are MDHEN and SYDVKM. This CDR3 has 14 residues. CDR3 bases: TGTGCCAGCACGACGACTCCTCTAGGGGCTGAAGCTTTCTTT. Translation gives CASTTTPLGAEAFF. Based on the CDR3 plus reference TRBV28 and TRBJ1-1, the full variable domain is DVKVTQSSRYLVKRTGEKVFLECVQDMDHENMFWYRQDPGLGLRLIYFSYDVKMKEKGDIPEGYSVSREKKERFSLILESASTNQTSMYLCASTTTPLGAEAFFGQGTRLTVV.

This chain connects TRBV2 to TRBJ2-7; 9 positions match TRBD1. Trimming at V came to 11 bases and at J to 0 bases, leaving 11 bases not matched to a gene. CDR3 length: 15 amino acids. The germline V gene encodes CDR1 SNHLY and CDR2 FYNNEI. The CDR3 region is CALLGGQGASYEQYF. The CDR3 DNA follows: TGTGCCCTTTTGGGGGGACAGGGTGCCTCCTACGAGCAGTACTTC.

The genes are TRBV5-5 and TRBJ1-4; TRBD1 is a possible D gene (5 bases). Per the germline V gene, CDR1 is SGHKS and CDR2 is YYEKEE (reference sequence). The CDR3 loop spans 14 amino acids. V was shortened by 6 bases and J by 3 bases, with 12 bases between the two germline ends. The CDR3 DNA reads as TGTGCCAGCAAGAGCGGGGACGCTAATGAAAAACTGTTTTTT. It is translated as CASKSGDANEKLFF.

This clone was counted once. V usage is TRBV27 and J usage is TRBJ1-1; no firm D call. This CDR3 spans 14 amino acids. V lost 0 bases and J 2 bases, leaving 7 bases between the germline ends. Germline V gene sequence: CDR1 MNHEY, CDR2 SMNVEV (reference sequence). CDR3 coding DNA: TGTGCCAGCAGTTTATCGGGAGATAACACTGAAGCTTTCTTT. Translation gives CASSLSGDNTEAFF.

This chain uses TRBV6-5 with TRBJ2-7, with 9 bases fitting TRBD1. J gave up 6 bases and V 11 bases, and 14 bases lay outside the gene matches. The CDR3 sequence is 14 residues long. Looked up from germline, CDR1 is MNHEY and CDR2 is SVGAGI. CDR3 sequence (DNA): TGTGCCGCCCAACCTCCGGGACAGGGCTTCGAGCAGTACTTC. Its protein is CAAQPPGQGFEQYF.

The J gene is TRBJ1-1, the V gene TRBV14; weak D call: TRBD1 (5 bases). The CDR3 totals 14 residues. Trimming removed 0 bases from V and 10 bases from J, with 15 bases in between. Germline V lookup: CDR1 SGHDN, CDR2 FVKESK. The CDR3 region has the DNA TGTGCCAGCAGCCAAGATCGGATAGGGGCGACAGCTTTCTTT. This encodes CASSQDRIGATAFF.

This sequence joins TRBV30 and TRBJ2-1; 9 bases line up with TRBD1. This CDR3 has 12 amino acids. V shed 2 bases and J 15 bases; nucleotides not matched to a gene: 8. Germline V gives CDR1 GTSNPN, CDR2 SVGIG (reference sequence). CDR3 DNA: TGTGCCTGGAGTATCCCACAGGGGGCCCCGTTCTTC. This sequence encodes CAWSIPQGAPFF.

This rearrangement joins TRBV9 to TRBJ2-1; D perhaps matches TRBD2 (5 bases). V was clipped by 3 bases and J by 3 bases, with 13 bases between them. This CDR3 has 15 residues. The germline V gene has CDR1 SGDLS and CDR2 YYNGEE. The CDR3 here is CASSEERNDYNEQFF. In nucleotides, the CDR3 is TGTGCCAGCAGCGAGGAGCGGAATGACTACAATGAGCAGTTCTTC.

The rearrangement uses TRBV30 and TRBJ1-1, with 7 bases lining up with TRBD1. This CDR3 is built from 16 residues. V lost 8 bases to trimming and J lost 1 base; unmatched junction nucleotides: 16. The V gene's germline CDR1 is GTSNPN and CDR2 SVGIG (reference sequence). CDR3 loop: CAGYRDRGFENTEAFF. The DNA of the CDR3 is TGTGCCGGGTACCGGGACAGAGGGTTCGAGAACACTGAAGCTTTCTTT.

This sequence joins TRBV6-4 and TRBJ2-1; 14 bases fit TRBD2. After removal of 10 bases from V and 6 bases from J, the junction contained 5 bases not matched to a gene. Germline lookup yields CDR1 MRHNA and CDR2 SNTAGT. The CDR3 totals 14 residues. The CDR3 region is CATRLAGGFNEQFF. DNA for the CDR3: TGTGCCACCAGACTAGCGGGAGGGTTCAATGAGCAGTTCTTC.

A single count supports this clone. This sequence joins TRBV19 and TRBJ2-7; D might be TRBD1 (6 bases). Germline V CDR1 and CDR2: LNHDA, SQIVND (reference sequence). Trimming left V 7 bases short and J 4 bases short, with 17 bases between. The CDR3 consists of 14 residues. For the CDR3, the DNA is TGTGCCAGTAAATGGGACGGGACATCTTACGAGCAGTACTTC. Translating it yields CASKWDGTSYEQYF.

Details on this clone: Other DNA sequences in the sample encode the same CDR3. V is TRBV27 and J is TRBJ1-5, with 9 nucleotides matching TRBD1. The V gene's germline CDR1 is MNHEY and CDR2 SMNVEV (reference sequence). V shed 3 bases and J 4 bases; nucleotides not matched to a gene: 1. The CDR3 has 14 residues. CDR3 coding DNA: TGTGCCAGCAGTTTGACAGGGGGTAATCAGCCCCAGCATTTT. Amino acid sequence: CASSLTGGNQPQHF.

The chain joins TRBV5-1 to TRBJ2-2; no clear D. The V gene's germline CDR1 is SGHRS and CDR2 YFSETQ. Deletions cut 1 base from V and 6 bases from J, with 7 bases between. The CDR3 has 13 amino acids. The CDR3 region has the DNA TGCGCCAGCAGCTTGCGCGATCCCGGGGAGCTGTTTTTT. This encodes CASSLRDPGELFF. The variable domain in full, with the rest retrieved from reference TRBV5-1 and TRBJ2-2, is KAGVTQTPRYLIKTRGQQVTLSCSPISGHRSVSWYQQTPGQGLQFLFEYFSETQRNKGNFPGRFSGRQFSNSRSEMNVSTLELGDSALYLCASSLRDPGELFFGEGSRLTVL.

The chain uses TRBV5-1 and TRBJ1-3; a weak D match, TRBD1 (5 bases). Germline V gene sequence: CDR1 SGHRS, CDR2 YFSETQ. Trimming cost V 4 bases and J 0 bases, with 8 bases left between them. CDR3 length: 14 residues. The CDR3 coding sequence is TGCGCCAGCAGCACGGACATCTCTGGAAACACCATATATTTT. It is translated as CASSTDISGNTIYF.

The chain recombines TRBV20-1 with TRBJ1-1; D may be TRBD1 (5 bases). Germline loops: CDR1 DFQATT, CDR2 SNEGSKA (reference sequence). The CDR3 sequence is 15 residues long. Trimming left V 3 bases short and J 5 bases short, with 19 bases between. The DNA of the CDR3 is TGCAGTGCTAGTTTTGGGGGTAACGGAGGGACTGAAGCTTTCTTT. This translates into CSASFGGNGGTEAFF.

In regard to this clone: Within the sample, other DNA sequences also encode this same CDR3. This rearrangement joins TRBV9 to TRBJ2-7; 11 bases are a match to TRBD2. This CDR3 spans 15 amino acids. Germline values: CDR1 SGDLS, CDR2 YYNGEE. The V gene end was trimmed by 3 bases and the J gene end by 0 bases; junction bases not matched to a gene: 2. CDR3 nucleotide sequence: TGTGCCAGCAGCGATGGGACTAGCGGCTCCTACGAGCAGTACTTC. Amino acid sequence: CASSDGTSGSYEQYF.

V gene TRBV19 combines with J gene TRBJ2-7, with 8 bases that match TRBD1. After removal of 5 bases from V and 2 bases from J, the junction contained 5 bases not matched to a gene. CDR3 size: 14 residues. Germline V gene data show CDR1 as LNHDA and CDR2 as SQIVND (reference sequence). The CDR3 sequence is CASSPRTGTYEQYF. The CDR3 DNA reads as TGTGCCAGTAGTCCACGGACAGGGACCTACGAGCAGTACTTC.

J is TRBJ2-5 and V is TRBV18; 10 nucleotides align to TRBD2. The J segment lost 5 bases and the V segment lost 6 bases, leaving 18 bases of the junction unmatched. CDR3 length equals 18 residues. Looked up from germline, CDR1 is KGHSH and CDR2 is LQKENI. CDR3 sequence (DNA): TGTGCCAGCTCCAAGATCCCCCCTAGCGGGAGAGTTCGGGAGACCCAGTACTTC. Amino acid sequence: CASSKIPPSGRVRETQYF.

This rearrangement joins TRBV5-1 to TRBJ1-2, with D possibly matching TRBD1 (5 bases). This CDR3 is built from 17 residues. V gave up 4 bases and J gave up 7 bases, with 26 bases separating them. Per the germline V gene, CDR1 is SGHRS and CDR2 is YFSETQ. CDR3 nucleotides: TGCGCCAGCAGCGGACGCGACAGTGGTGTGCGGACGGGTGGCTACACCTTC. Protein product: CASSGRDSGVRTGGYTF.

This sequence joins TRBV2 and TRBJ2-2, with TRBD2 matching 8 bases. V shed 8 bases, J shed 5 bases, and the junction held 10 bases outside the gene matches. The germline V gene has CDR1 SNHLY and CDR2 FYNNEI. The CDR3 is made up of 15 amino acids. The CDR3 DNA sequence: TGTGCCAGCTATTGGAGTAGCGGGATTACCGGGGAGCTGTTTTTT. This gives the protein CASYWSSGITGELFF. Looking up the rest from reference TRBV2 and TRBJ2-2 gives the full variable domain: EPEVTQTPSHQVTQMGQEVILRCVPISNHLYFYWYRQILGQKVEFLVSFYNNEISEKSEIFDDQFSVERPDGSNFTLKIRSTKLEDSAMYFCASYWSSGITGELFFGEGSRLTVL.